The entry below describes one TCR beta chain. As handled by the study authors: Nucleated cell number was recorded as an estimate derived from reference gene primer amplification. Assay used: immunoSEQ multiplex PCR; TCRdb lists only in-frame clones, some missing. V and J calls and clone size are those listed in that table; D and trimming were worked out from the DNA. The sample lists 350,000 to 450,000 clones, 85% occurring once. The entry originates in a study of blood T cell repertoires in COVID-19. CDR3 length: 17 residues. Trimming at V came to 6 bases and at J to 0 bases, leaving 10 bases not matched to a gene. Looked up from germline, CDR1 is SGHVS and CDR2 is FQNEAQ.

The rearrangement uses TRBV7-8 and TRBJ1-5, with TRBD1 identical over 8 bases. The source material was peripheral blood. This clonotype originated in a woman younger than 30 with acute or convalescent COVID-19. CDR3 bases: TGTGCCAGCAGTTCTCGACGGACAGGGAATAGCAATCAGCCCCAGCATTTT. This sequence encodes CASSSRRTGNSNQPQHF.